A selection of T cell receptor beta chains follows, all from one sample in a study of cytomegalovirus exposure and HLA in healthy donors. The protocol was immunoSEQ multiplex PCR, while the TCRdb copy is restricted to in-frame clones and leaves out a portion. The data show under 130,000 clones, approximately 83% seen once. The material sequenced was PBMCs. These receptors all stem from a man younger than 35 in good health and CMV-seronegative. CDR3s include the opening cysteine and the closing phenylalanine or tryptophan. The D gene is left open where the match is weak. Some rows mark clone size as missing; the rest say once, few, many or name a class of expanded clone.

v_gene	j_gene	abundance	d_gene	CDR3nt	CDR3aa
TRBV4-3	TRBJ2-1	NA	TRBD2	TGCGCCAGCAGCCAGCTAGCGGGGTCCTACAATGAGCAGTTCTTC	CASSQLAGSYNEQFF
TRBV4-2	TRBJ2-7	NA	TRBD2	TGTGCCAGCAGCCAAGACTCGGCTAGCGGGGACTACGAGCAGTACTTC	CASSQDSASGDYEQYF
TRBV7-9	TRBJ2-1	NA	NA	TGTGCCAGCAGCTTGTCTTTGAGGTTTTCTAGCCCTAGTGAGCAGTTCTTC	CASSLSLRFSSPSEQFF
TRBV12-5	TRBJ2-7	NA	TRBD1	TGTGCTAGTGGTTTGGCCCGGACAGGGACGACTGGTCGGCCCCGGGACTCCTACGAGCAGTACTTC	CASGLARTGTTGRPRDSYEQYF
TRBV28	TRBJ1-1	NA	TRBD1	TGTGCCAGCAGTAAACAGGGGGCTGAAGCTTTCTTT	CASSKQGAEAFF
TRBV6-1	TRBJ2-5	once	TRBD1	TGTGCCACCATAAAGTGGGACAGGTACCAAGAGACCCAGTACTTC	CATIKWDRYQETQYF
TRBV28	TRBJ1-1	once	TRBD1	TGTGCCAGCAGTGTTTCGACAGGGCTGAACACTGAAGCTTTCTTT	CASSVSTGLNTEAFF
TRBV19	TRBJ2-5	NA	NA	TGTGCCAGTAACGGAGGACCACAGGGATACCAAGAGACCCAGTACTTC	CASNGGPQGYQETQYF
TRBV6-1	TRBJ2-7	NA	TRBD2	TGTGCCAGCAGTATACTAGCGGGAGGCTCCTACGAGCAGTACTTC	CASSILAGGSYEQYF
TRBV5-1	TRBJ1-6	NA	TRBD1	TGCGCCAGCAGCTCCGGACAGGGGTCCGATTCACCCCTCCACTTT	CASSSGQGSDSPLHF
TRBV7-2	TRBJ2-1	NA	TRBD2	TGTGCCAGCAGCCCTTTCATAACTAGCGGGAGCAATGAGCAGTTCTTC	CASSPFITSGSNEQFF
TRBV7-9	TRBJ1-5	NA	NA	TGTGCCAGCAGCTCTGGGGAGGTTGGTCAGCCCCAGCATTTT	CASSSGEVGQPQHF
TRBV28	TRBJ2-7	NA	TRBD2	TGTGCCAGCAGTTTAGGACTAGCGGGAGGGTACGAGCAGTACTTC	CASSLGLAGGYEQYF
TRBV7-9	TRBJ1-5	NA	TRBD1	TGTGCCAGCAGCCCCGGGACAGGGCCAACTATCACTAATCAGCCCCAGCATTTT	CASSPGTGPTITNQPQHF
TRBV5-1	TRBJ2-7	NA	NA	TGTGCCAGCAGCCATCGGGGGGCGTCGGGGGAGCAGTACTTC	CASSHRGASGEQYF
TRBV5-6	TRBJ2-7	few	TRBD1	TGTGCCAGCAGTGACAGGGGGCGCTACGAGCAGTACTTC	CASSDRGRYEQYF
TRBV19	TRBJ1-5	NA	NA	TGTGCCAGTAGTATGTCGGGATATAGCAATCAGCCCCAGCATTTT	CASSMSGYSNQPQHF
TRBV11-2	TRBJ2-7	NA	NA	TGTGCCAGCAGCTTCGGTACAGGGTTGTCCTACGAGCAGTACTTC	CASSFGTGLSYEQYF
TRBV29-1	TRBJ2-1	NA	TRBD2	TGCAGCGTCTGGACTAGCGGAAATTACAATGAGCAGTTCTTC	CSVWTSGNYNEQFF
TRBV28	TRBJ1-5	NA	NA	TGTGCCAGCAGTTTATTGGGGGCCCTAAGGGGGCAGCCCCAGCATTTT	CASSLLGALRGQPQHF
TRBV7-9	TRBJ1-2	NA	TRBD1	TGTGCCAGCAGCTCCGGACAGGGGTACCTTGGCTACACCTTC	CASSSGQGYLGYTF
TRBV6-4	TRBJ2-3	NA	NA	TGTGCCAGCAGTGCGAGCGGAGCCGGAGATACGCAGTATTTT	CASSASGAGDTQYF
TRBV28	TRBJ2-1	NA	TRBD1	TGTGCCAGCAGTCCTCCGGGACAGATCAATGAGCAGTTCTTC	CASSPPGQINEQFF
TRBV4-1	TRBJ2-7	NA	NA	TGCGCCAGCAGCCAGGGGCGGGGAGTCGGATACGAGCAGTACTTC	CASSQGRGVGYEQYF
TRBV18	TRBJ2-7	NA	NA	TGTGCCAGCTCACCTCCGCCTGCAGGGGCCTCCTACGAGCAGTACTTC	CASSPPPAGASYEQYF
TRBV2	TRBJ2-7	NA	TRBD1	TGTGCCAGCAGTAAGACAGGGGAATACGAGCAGTACTTC	CASSKTGEYEQYF
TRBV5-6	TRBJ1-1	NA	TRBD1	TGTGCCAGCAGCAGCCTTACGGACAGGGACGCTGAAGCTTTCTTT	CASSSLTDRDAEAFF
TRBV7-2	TRBJ2-1	NA	NA	TGTGCCAGCAGCACCCAGGCAGCCTACAATGAGCAGTTCTTC	CASSTQAAYNEQFF
TRBV6-6	TRBJ1-3	NA	NA	TGTGCCAGCAGTTACCGGGTCAGCTCTGGAAACACCATATATTTT	CASSYRVSSGNTIYF
TRBV19	TRBJ1-5	NA	NA	TGTGCCAGTAGTATAAGTACAGGTCCCGTCAATCAGCCCCAGCATTTT	CASSISTGPVNQPQHF
TRBV4-1	TRBJ2-3	NA	NA	TGCGCCAGCAGCCAACCCCTAGAGGTAGATACGCAGTATTTT	CASSQPLEVDTQYF
TRBV7-9	TRBJ2-2	NA	NA	TGTTCCAGCAGCTTTGCGGCCGGGGAGCTGTTTTTT	CSSSFAAGELFF
TRBV5-1	TRBJ2-3	NA	TRBD2	TGCGCCAGCAGCCTCAGGGGACTAGGGGCAGATACGCAGTATTTT	CASSLRGLGADTQYF
TRBV27	TRBJ1-1	NA	TRBD1	TGTGCCAGCAGTCGGACAGGGGTGGGAACTGAAGCTTTCTTT	CASSRTGVGTEAFF
TRBV27	TRBJ1-2	NA	TRBD1	TGTGCCAGCAGACCAGGGGGCGCGGGGGGCTACACCTTC	CASRPGGAGGYTF
TRBV5-3	TRBJ2-7	NA	NA	TGTGCCAGAAGCTTGGCTGTAGGGGCCGGGCGGGGATACTACGAGCAGTACTTC	CARSLAVGAGRGYYEQYF
TRBV15	TRBJ1-1	NA	TRBD1	TGTGCCACCAGCTTTTCTCCCCGGGACAGGGGATGGAACACTGAAGCTTTCTTT	CATSFSPRDRGWNTEAFF
TRBV28	TRBJ1-2	NA	TRBD1	TGTGCCAGCAGTTTGGGGACAGGGGTTAACTATGGCTACACCTTC	CASSLGTGVNYGYTF
TRBV11-3	TRBJ2-7	NA	TRBD2	TGTGCCAGCAAATTATCCCGCACTAGCGGGGGACACTACGAGCAGTACTTC	CASKLSRTSGGHYEQYF
TRBV6-5	TRBJ1-1	NA	NA	TGTGCCAGCAGTTACTTAGAGAACACTGAAGCTTTCTTT	CASSYLENTEAFF
TRBV7-3	TRBJ2-7	NA	NA	TGTGCCAGCATAGGGGCAGGGTCCCACGAGCAGTACTTC	CASIGAGSHEQYF
TRBV9	TRBJ2-3	NA	TRBD2	TGTGCCAGCAGCGCCGAGGGCAGGCCTAGCGGGGAGGGAACGCAGTATTTT	CASSAEGRPSGEGTQYF
TRBV4-2	TRBJ1-1	NA	TRBD1	TGTGCCAGCAGCGAAGGATCGGGACAGGGTCATAGCACTGAAGCTTTCTTT	CASSEGSGQGHSTEAFF
TRBV7-2	TRBJ2-1	NA	TRBD2	TGTGCCAGCAGCTTAGTAAGCGGGAGGGCCTCGGTCAATGAGCAGTTCTTC	CASSLVSGRASVNEQFF
TRBV6-1	TRBJ2-7	NA	TRBD2	TGTGCCAGCAGTGGCGGACCTAGCGGTTCCTACGAGCAGTACTTC	CASSGGPSGSYEQYF
TRBV7-9	TRBJ1-6	NA	TRBD1	TGTGCCAGCAGCTCCGGGACAGGGTTGGTCACCCTCCACTTT	CASSSGTGLVTLHF
TRBV6-5	TRBJ1-5	few	NA	TGTGCCAGCAGCCGGGGTAATCAGCCCCAGCATTTT	CASSRGNQPQHF
TRBV4-3	TRBJ2-7	NA	TRBD1	TGCGCCAGCAGCCAAGAACAGGGGGCGGGTACCGAGCAGTACTTC	CASSQEQGAGTEQYF
TRBV19	TRBJ2-1	NA	TRBD2	TGTGCCAGTAGTTCTTATCCTAGCGGCTACAATGAGCAGTTCTTC	CASSSYPSGYNEQFF
TRBV5-1	TRBJ2-1	NA	NA	TGCGCCAGCAGCTCAGGGATTGACCCCAATGAGCAGTTCTTC	CASSSGIDPNEQFF
TRBV27	TRBJ2-1	NA	NA	TGTGCCAGCAGTCTTGGACAGTACAATGAGCAGTTCTTC	CASSLGQYNEQFF
TRBV19	TRBJ2-1	NA	TRBD1	TGTGCCAGTAGTATAGCCGGGACAGGGGGCATGAATGAGCAGTTCTTC	CASSIAGTGGMNEQFF
TRBV7-2	TRBJ1-1	NA	TRBD1	TGTGCCAGCAGACCGGACAGGGTGGCCACTGAAGCTTTCTTT	CASRPDRVATEAFF
TRBV21-1	TRBJ2-7	few	NA	TGTGCCAGCAGCGGGGCGGGACAGGAGCACGAGCAGTACTTC	CASSGAGQEHEQYF
TRBV15	TRBJ1-1	NA	NA	TGTGCCACCAGCAGAGTCAGGGGTTGGACTGAAGCTTTCTTT	CATSRVRGWTEAFF
TRBV4-3	TRBJ1-5	NA	NA	TGCGCCAGCAGCCAAGATAGGAGGGGCGGCAATCAGCCCCAGCATTTT	CASSQDRRGGNQPQHF
TRBV28	TRBJ1-4	NA	TRBD1	TGTGCCAGCAGCAGGGACAGGGGGCCTGGTAATGAAAAACTGTTTTTT	CASSRDRGPGNEKLFF
TRBV7-3	TRBJ2-5	NA	NA	TGTGCCAGCAGCTTTCAAATGCAAGAGACCCAGTACTTC	CASSFQMQETQYF
TRBV5-1	TRBJ1-5	NA	TRBD1	TGCGCCAGCAGCCCCGGACAGGGAGACAATCAGCCCCAGCATTTT	CASSPGQGDNQPQHF
TRBV4-1	TRBJ1-4	NA	TRBD1	TGCGCCAGCAGCCAAGTCCCGGGACAGGGGCGCAATGAAAAACTGTTTTTT	CASSQVPGQGRNEKLFF